This record covers a single TCR beta chain. The CDR3 extends over 14 amino acids. The V and J ends lost 6 bases and 4 bases, in that order; junction bases with no gene match: 8. CDR1 LNHDA and CDR2 SQIVND come from the germline V gene (reference sequence). In the authors' workflow: Filtering differed since immunoSEQ provided only junctions, with no quality scores. The assay was immunoSEQ multiplex PCR, and TCRdb's table has in-frame clones only and misses some. The DNA gave D and trimming, while V, J and clone size come from that table. The data hold some 380,000 clones, with just over 95% observed a single time. This sample stems from a study of shared clonotypes between healthy human individuals.

The sample consisted of memory CD8+ T cells sorted from blood. Described subset: CD45RO+ cells pooled with CCR7-negative TemRA cells. The receptor's source is a man aged 30 to 45 in good health. The chain employs TRBV19 and TRBJ2-7, with 8 nucleotides matching TRBD2. CDR3 residues: CASRFSGTSYEQYF. CDR3 bases: TGTGCCAGTAGATTTAGCGGGACGAGTTACGAGCAGTACTTC.